A selection of T cell receptor beta chains follows, all from one sample in a study of T cells in Graves' hyperthyroidism and ophthalmopathy. A single record per CDR3 protein comes from TCRdb applying MiXCR to the multiplex PCR reads. The sample shows roughly 420,000 distinct CDR3 sequences, roughly 14% of them seen only once. Sequenced: blood. The receptors originated from a young woman with Graves' hyperthyroidism. Each CDR3 is given with its conserved first and last residue. D genes are given only for firm matches. Expanded clones are given a class, and other clones once, few, many or no size at all.

size: many; D: TRBD2; J: TRBJ2-1; V: TRBV5-4; CDR3: CASRGGRARNNEQFF; DNA: TGTGCCAGCCGCGGCGGGAGGGCCCGGAACAATGAGCAGTTCTTC
size: many; D: TRBD1; J: TRBJ1-2; V: TRBV6-1; CDR3: CASSERDRGLGGYTF; DNA: TGTGCCAGCAGTGAGCGGGACAGGGGGCTAGGAGGCTACACCTTC
size: many; D: TRBD2; J: TRBJ2-7; V: TRBV20-1; CDR3: CSARDLPGLAGGPGEQYF; DNA: TGCAGTGCTAGAGATCTTCCGGGACTAGCGGGAGGGCCGGGCGAGCAGTACTTC
size: -; D: -; J: TRBJ2-1; V: TRBV11-2; CDR3: CVSSGLAGANEQFF; DNA: TGTGTCAGCAGCGGACTGGCGGGGGCCAATGAGCAGTTCTTC
size: few; D: -; J: TRBJ1-2; V: TRBV6-5; CDR3: CASRMNQGVHGYTF; DNA: TGTGCCAGTCGAATGAACCAAGGCGTGCATGGCTACACCTTC
size: few; D: TRBD1; J: TRBJ2-7; V: TRBV27; CDR3: CASRPTGNYEQYF; DNA: TGTGCCAGCAGACCGACAGGGAACTACGAGCAGTACTTC
size: many; D: -; J: TRBJ1-6; V: TRBV6-1; CDR3: CASSYYRDSYNSPLHF; DNA: TGTGCCAGCAGTTACTACAGGGACTCCTATAATTCACCCCTCCACTTT
size: many; D: -; J: TRBJ2-7; V: TRBV6-1; CDR3: CASSENTHSYEQYF; DNA: TGTGCCAGCAGTGAGAACACACACTCCTACGAGCAGTACTTC
size: -; D: -; J: TRBJ1-3; V: TRBV6-1; CDR3: CASSPGASGNTIYF; DNA: TGTGCCAGCAGTCCGGGGGCCTCTGGAAACACCATATATTTT
size: many; D: TRBD2; J: TRBJ2-1; V: TRBV20-1; CDR3: CSATQPSYGTSGLTLYNEQFF; DNA: TGCAGTGCTACCCAACCCTCCTACGGGACTAGCGGGCTTACCCTCTACAATGAGCAGTTCTTC
size: -; D: TRBD2; J: TRBJ2-7; V: TRBV7-3; CDR3: CASSSSGTSEQYF; DNA: TGTGCCAGCAGCTCTAGCGGTACGAGCGAGCAGTACTTC
size: -; D: TRBD1; J: TRBJ1-5; V: TRBV7-6; CDR3: CASSPNRGGQALGPQHF; DNA: TGTGCCAGCAGCCCAAATCGTGGGGGACAGGCCTTAGGACCCCAGCATTTT
size: many; D: -; J: TRBJ1-1; V: TRBV20-1; CDR3: CSASPWAWGTEAFF; DNA: TGCAGTGCTAGTCCGTGGGCCTGGGGCACTGAAGCTTTCTTT
size: many; D: -; J: TRBJ2-1; V: TRBV9; CDR3: CASSVEGGLIYNEQFF; DNA: TGTGCCAGCAGCGTAGAGGGCGGCCTGATATACAATGAGCAGTTCTTC
size: few; D: TRBD1; J: TRBJ1-5; V: TRBV3-1; CDR3: CASSQGTGESRNQPQHF; DNA: TGTGCCAGCAGCCAGGGGACAGGGGAAAGTAGGAATCAGCCCCAGCATTTT
size: few; D: -; J: TRBJ1-6; V: TRBV12-3/TRBV12-4; CDR3: CASRQPNSPLHF; DNA: TGTGCCAGCAGGCAACCAAATTCACCCCTCCACTTT
size: many; D: TRBD2; J: TRBJ2-3; V: TRBV6-1; CDR3: CASTRGLAGLSTDTQYF; DNA: TGTGCCAGCACCCGCGGACTAGCTGGATTAAGCACAGATACGCAGTATTTT
size: many; D: -; J: TRBJ1-1; V: TRBV12-3/TRBV12-4; CDR3: CASSFQTYGEAFF; DNA: TGTGCCAGCAGTTTCCAAACATATGGTGAAGCTTTCTTT
size: many; D: -; J: TRBJ1-2; V: TRBV24-1; CDR3: CATSDGPWAEGYTF; DNA: TGTGCCACCAGTGATGGCCCCTGGGCGGAGGGCTACACCTTC
size: few; D: TRBD2; J: TRBJ2-7; V: TRBV5-1; CDR3: CASSPSAGGAYEQYF; DNA: TGCGCCAGCAGCCCGTCGGCGGGGGGGGCCTACGAGCAGTACTTC
size: many; D: -; J: TRBJ2-3; V: TRBV2; CDR3: CASKSKRFTDTQYF; DNA: TGTGCCAGCAAGTCGAAACGGTTCACAGATACGCAGTATTTT
size: -; D: TRBD2; J: TRBJ2-7; V: TRBV18; CDR3: CASSPPLAGGTYEQYF; DNA: TGTGCCAGCTCACCTCCTCTAGCGGGGGGGACCTACGAGCAGTACTTC
size: many; D: -; J: TRBJ2-3; V: TRBV5-4; CDR3: CASSPYSTDTQYF; DNA: TGTGCCAGCAGCCCCTATAGCACAGATACGCAGTATTTT
size: -; D: -; J: TRBJ2-5; V: TRBV11-2; CDR3: CASSGGTVQETQYF; DNA: TGTGCCAGCAGCGGCGGGACTGTTCAAGAGACCCAGTACTTC
size: -; D: TRBD1; J: TRBJ2-3; V: TRBV28; CDR3: CASSKRGQGTSTDTQYF; DNA: TGTGCCAGCAGCAAGCGGGGACAGGGAACGAGCACAGATACGCAGTATTTT
size: many; D: -; J: TRBJ2-3; V: TRBV15; CDR3: CATSTTSDTQYF; DNA: TGTGCCACCAGCACAACCTCGGATACGCAGTATTTT
size: many; D: TRBD2; J: TRBJ2-3; V: TRBV3-1; CDR3: CASSPEAGGTDTQYF; DNA: TGTGCCAGCAGCCCCGAAGCGGGAGGCACAGATACGCAGTATTTT
size: many; D: TRBD1; J: TRBJ1-5; V: TRBV2; CDR3: CASRTTGVQPQHF; DNA: TGTGCCAGCAGAACTACAGGGGTACAGCCCCAGCATTTT
size: -; D: TRBD1; J: TRBJ2-1; V: TRBV7-6; CDR3: CASSSRDRQFF; DNA: TGTGCCAGCAGTTCCCGGGACAGGCAGTTCTTC
size: many; D: -; J: TRBJ1-1; V: TRBV12-3/TRBV12-4; CDR3: CASSRHNTEAFF; DNA: TGTGCCAGCAGTCGACATAACACTGAAGCTTTCTTT
size: -; D: -; J: TRBJ2-3; V: TRBV5-1; CDR3: CASSLQASSTDTQYF; DNA: TGCGCCAGCAGCTTACAGGCCTCTAGCACAGATACGCAGTATTTT
size: many; D: -; J: TRBJ2-5; V: TRBV11-2; CDR3: CASSFRVGIQETQYF; DNA: TGTGCCAGCAGCTTCCGCGTAGGGATTCAAGAGACCCAGTACTTC
size: few; D: TRBD1; J: TRBJ1-1; V: TRBV9; CDR3: CASRGDRGSATEAFF; DNA: TGTGCCAGCAGGGGGGACAGGGGGTCGGCCACTGAAGCTTTCTTT
size: many; D: TRBD2; J: TRBJ2-7; V: TRBV5-1; CDR3: CASSRGTSGGSRSEQYF; DNA: TGCGCCAGCAGTCGGGGGACTAGCGGGGGGAGCCGCAGCGAGCAGTACTTC
size: many; D: -; J: TRBJ2-5; V: TRBV7-3; CDR3: CASSRGGGQETQYF; DNA: TGTGCCAGCTCTAGGGGGGGGGGACAAGAGACCCAGTACTTC
size: many; D: -; J: TRBJ2-5; V: TRBV2; CDR3: CASSARRAQETQYF; DNA: TGTGCCAGCAGCGCCCGCAGAGCTCAAGAGACCCAGTACTTC
size: few; D: -; J: TRBJ2-1; V: TRBV4-1; CDR3: CASSARWGATYNEQFF; DNA: TGCGCCAGCAGCGCTCGGTGGGGGGCTACCTACAATGAGCAGTTCTTC
size: -; D: -; J: TRBJ2-5; V: TRBV7-9; CDR3: CASSSLRRGQSLRGYF; DNA: TGTGCCAGCAGCTCCCTACGGCGGGGACAGTCCCTTCGTGGGTACTTC
size: many; D: TRBD1; J: TRBJ1-3; V: TRBV7-3; CDR3: CASSFTGGSGNTIYF; DNA: TGTGCCAGCAGCTTTACAGGGGGCTCTGGAAACACCATATATTTT
size: many; D: -; J: TRBJ1-3; V: TRBV18; CDR3: CASSPRQESGNTIYF; DNA: TGTGCCAGCTCCCCAAGGCAGGAGTCTGGAAACACCATATATTTT
size: many; D: -; J: TRBJ2-1; V: TRBV20-1; CDR3: CSARDGSSVYNEQFF; DNA: TGCAGTGCTAGAGATGGGTCTAGCGTCTACAATGAGCAGTTCTTC
size: -; D: TRBD2; J: TRBJ2-2; V: TRBV6-1; CDR3: CASSPRTSGLTGELFF; DNA: TGTGCCAGCAGTCCCCGGACTAGCGGATTGACCGGGGAGCTGTTTTTT
size: many; D: -; J: TRBJ1-2; V: TRBV12-3/TRBV12-4; CDR3: CASSTNYGYTF; DNA: TGTGCCAGTTCGACTAACTATGGCTACACCTTC
size: many; D: TRBD2; J: TRBJ2-1; V: TRBV5-1; CDR3: CASSPGTNSYNEQFF; DNA: TGCGCCAGCAGCCCCGGGACTAACTCCTACAATGAGCAGTTCTTC
size: -; D: -; J: TRBJ1-5; V: TRBV19; CDR3: CASSIQVGGHGQPQHF; DNA: TGTGCCAGTAGTATCCAGGTAGGCGGACACGGTCAGCCCCAGCATTTT